Below are 17 T cell receptor beta chains sequenced from a single sample in a study of response to subunit inactivated influenza vaccine. In TCRdb, the RT-PCR reads were re-called with MiXCR into one record per CDR3 protein. The sample shows roughly 670,000 distinct CDR3 sequences, approximately 15% of them seen only once. The sample consisted of PBMCs from blood, taken 14 to 15 days before vaccination. The source of these receptors is a man between 45 and 60 years old who received an inactivated influenza vaccine.

This clonotype was recorded a few times. This chain joins TRBV9 and TRBJ2-3; TRBD1 is a possible D gene (5 bases). V dropped 1 base and J dropped 4 bases, with 10 bases sitting between them. This CDR3 spans 14 amino acids. Germline CDR1 is SGDLS and CDR2 is YYNGEE. The CDR3 is CASSVNRSPDTQYF. Written as DNA, the CDR3 is TGTGCCAGCAGCGTAAACAGGAGTCCAGATACGCAGTATTTT.

This clonotype has ten or more counts. The V gene is TRBV11-2, the J gene TRBJ2-5; weak D call: TRBD1 (5 bases). CDR1 is SGHAT and CDR2 is FQNNGV in the germline V gene. The V end was cut by 5 bases, the J end by 4 bases, with 11 bases between. The CDR3 is 13 residues long. Here the CDR3 reads CASSQGARETQYF. For the CDR3, the DNA is TGTGCCAGCAGCCAAGGGGCACGAGAGACCCAGTACTTC. Full variable domain (missing parts from reference TRBV11-2 and TRBJ2-5): EAGVAQSPRYKIIEKRQSVAFWCNPISGHATLYWYQQILGQGPKLLIQFQNNGVVDDSQLPKDRFSAERLKGVDSTLKIQPAKLEDSAVYLCASSQGARETQYFGPGTRLLVL.

The rearrangement uses TRBV6-2 or TRBV6-3 and TRBJ1-5; TRBD1 might be the D (6 bases). This CDR3 is 15 amino acids long. CDR1 MNHEY and CDR2 SVGEGT come from the germline V gene. The CDR3 DNA is TGTGCAACCTGCGGGACACCTATCCGCAATCAGCCCCAGCATTTT. It codes for CATCGTPIRNQPQHF.

The chain combines TRBV27 with TRBJ2-7; D remains unclear. CDR3 length: 13 amino acids. CDR1 and CDR2 (germline): MNHEY, SMNVEV (reference sequence). V was shortened by 3 bases and J by 5 bases, with 11 bases between the two germline ends. Here the CDR3 DNA reads TGTGCCAGCAGTTTCAATGTCGCGGACGAGCAGTACTTC. It specifies CASSFNVADEQYF.

The chain links TRBV3-1 to TRBJ2-2; TRBD2 matches at 12 bases. The V and J ends lost 3 bases and 4 bases, in that order; junction bases with no gene match: 9. The germline CDR1 and CDR2 sequences are LGHDT and YNNKEL (reference sequence). This CDR3 spans 18 amino acids. The CDR3 reads CASSHGGRTSGATGELFF. The CDR3 nucleotides are TGTGCCAGCAGCCATGGTGGTCGGACTAGCGGGGCCACCGGGGAGCTGTTTTTT.

The chain combines TRBV10-3 with TRBJ2-1; either TRBD1 or TRBD2 may supply D (5 bases each). Germline-derived CDR1 and CDR2 are ENHRY and SYGVKD. The V gene lost 10 bases and the J gene lost 6 bases, with 13 bases spanning the gap. CDR3 size: 12 residues. The CDR3 loop is CATRASLNEQFF. CDR3 DNA: TGTGCCACCAGGGCTAGCCTCAATGAGCAGTTCTTC.

This clonotype was detected only a few times. The genes are TRBV20-1 and TRBJ2-3, with 10 positions matching TRBD1. The CDR3 is 13 amino acids. Looked up from germline, CDR1 is DFQATT and CDR2 is SNEGSKA (reference sequence). Trimming cost V 6 bases and J 5 bases; bases outside gene matches: 5. The CDR3 DNA follows: TGCAGTGCGGGATGGGACAGGGGAGATACGCAGTATTTT. This translates into CSAGWDRGDTQYF.

This clonotype has a handful of counts. This rearrangement joins TRBV20-1 to TRBJ1-1, with TRBD1 identical over 8 bases. Germline CDR1 is DFQATT and CDR2 is SNEGSKA (reference sequence). V lost 6 bases to trimming and J lost 2 bases; unmatched junction nucleotides: 8. This CDR3 is built from 14 residues. The CDR3 here is CSATTGTGNTEAFF. In DNA form, the CDR3 reads TGCAGTGCCACGACCGGGACAGGTAACACTGAAGCTTTCTTT.

J is TRBJ2-4 and V is TRBV12-3 or TRBV12-4; D is ambiguous. This CDR3 contains 12 residues. V lost 5 bases to trimming and J lost 5 bases, with 7 bases between them. The CDR3 DNA reads as TGTGCCAGCAGTCCCGGGCAAAACATTCAGTACTTC. It codes for CASSPGQNIQYF.

The V gene is TRBV5-1, the J gene TRBJ2-7; TRBD2 aligns across 13 bases. This CDR3 has 15 amino acids. V dropped 3 bases and J dropped 6; count of bases not matched to a gene: 6. Germline CDR1 SGHRS, CDR2 YFSETQ. The CDR3 sequence is CASSSTGLAGVEQYF. For the CDR3, the DNA is TGCGCCAGCAGCTCGACCGGACTAGCGGGGGTCGAGCAGTACTTC.

CDR3 nucleotides: TGTGCCAGCAGCCAAGATCTGGGGGACAGGGGGCTATCCACAGATACGCAGTATTTT. This codes for CASSQDLGDRGLSTDTQYF. The chain recombines TRBV14 with TRBJ2-3, with TRBD1 matching over 12 bases. The V gene end was trimmed by 0 bases and the J gene end by 2 bases; junction bases not matched to a gene: 9. CDR1 SGHDN and CDR2 FVKESK come from the germline V gene. This CDR3 is 19 amino acids long.

This clonotype has just one count. The chain uses TRBV2 and TRBJ2-7, with TRBD2 identical over 9 bases. This CDR3 is built from 15 residues. J lost 4 bases, V lost 4 bases, and 8 bases had no gene match. Germline V gene data show CDR1 as SNHLY and CDR2 as FYNNEI. The CDR3 sequence: CASSGGGGLSYEQYF. CDR3 in DNA: TGTGCCAGCAGTGGCGGGGGGGGACTAAGTTACGAGCAGTACTTC.

The chain employs TRBV5-3 and TRBJ2-6; unclear D gene. Being an ORF, TRBV5-3 has a function that is uncertain. Deletions cut 9 bases from V and 0 bases from J, with 22 bases between. The CDR3 is 18 amino acids. CDR3 sequence (DNA): TGTGCCACCCACGGGTCCCTAGGACGGAGCTCTGGGGCCAACGTCCTGACTTTC. Protein sequence: CATHGSLGRSSGANVLTF.

This clonotype was observed at least ten times. V gene TRBV5-1 combines with J gene TRBJ2-1; perhaps TRBD2 as D (6 bases). V was shortened by 5 bases and J by 0 bases, with 12 bases between the two germline ends. Germline CDR1 reads SGHRS; CDR2 reads YFSETQ. This CDR3 spans 15 amino acids. The CDR3 reads CASRSSVSSYNEQFF. The CDR3 nucleotides read TGCGCCAGCAGATCTAGCGTGAGCTCCTACAATGAGCAGTTCTTC.

The DNA for the CDR3 is TGTGCCAGCAGTTTAACTAGCGGGAGGGTCCAAGAGACCCAGTACTTC. It translates to CASSLTSGRVQETQYF. The genes are TRBV27 and TRBJ2-5; 13 bases are shared with TRBD2. The CDR3 is 16 residues long. Germline V gene lookup returns CDR1 MNHEY and CDR2 SMNVEV (reference sequence). V trimming: 2 bases; J trimming: 1 base; junction bases outside the gene matches: 1.

The V gene is TRBV20-1, the J gene TRBJ2-4; D is uncertain. Trimming pared 5 bases from V and 4 bases from J, leaving 6 bases between. The CDR3 has 11 residues. Germline V gene lookup returns CDR1 DFQATT and CDR2 SNEGSKA (reference sequence). The CDR3 spells CSAHTKNIQYF. The CDR3 DNA follows: TGCAGTGCTCATACTAAAAACATTCAGTACTTC.

Note on this clonotype: This is likely a read error, given that the CDR3 carries no conserved phenylalanine or tryptophan at its end. The chain links TRBV20-1 to TRBJ1-4; perhaps TRBD1 as D (6 bases). The germline CDR1 and CDR2 sequences are DFQATT and SNEGSKA (reference sequence). V dropped 3 bases and J dropped 4 bases, with 9 bases sitting between them. The CDR3 loop spans 13 amino acids. The CDR3 region is CSASSRGNEKLFS. CDR3 DNA: TGCAGTGCTAGTTCCAGGGGTAATGAAAAACTGTTTTCT.